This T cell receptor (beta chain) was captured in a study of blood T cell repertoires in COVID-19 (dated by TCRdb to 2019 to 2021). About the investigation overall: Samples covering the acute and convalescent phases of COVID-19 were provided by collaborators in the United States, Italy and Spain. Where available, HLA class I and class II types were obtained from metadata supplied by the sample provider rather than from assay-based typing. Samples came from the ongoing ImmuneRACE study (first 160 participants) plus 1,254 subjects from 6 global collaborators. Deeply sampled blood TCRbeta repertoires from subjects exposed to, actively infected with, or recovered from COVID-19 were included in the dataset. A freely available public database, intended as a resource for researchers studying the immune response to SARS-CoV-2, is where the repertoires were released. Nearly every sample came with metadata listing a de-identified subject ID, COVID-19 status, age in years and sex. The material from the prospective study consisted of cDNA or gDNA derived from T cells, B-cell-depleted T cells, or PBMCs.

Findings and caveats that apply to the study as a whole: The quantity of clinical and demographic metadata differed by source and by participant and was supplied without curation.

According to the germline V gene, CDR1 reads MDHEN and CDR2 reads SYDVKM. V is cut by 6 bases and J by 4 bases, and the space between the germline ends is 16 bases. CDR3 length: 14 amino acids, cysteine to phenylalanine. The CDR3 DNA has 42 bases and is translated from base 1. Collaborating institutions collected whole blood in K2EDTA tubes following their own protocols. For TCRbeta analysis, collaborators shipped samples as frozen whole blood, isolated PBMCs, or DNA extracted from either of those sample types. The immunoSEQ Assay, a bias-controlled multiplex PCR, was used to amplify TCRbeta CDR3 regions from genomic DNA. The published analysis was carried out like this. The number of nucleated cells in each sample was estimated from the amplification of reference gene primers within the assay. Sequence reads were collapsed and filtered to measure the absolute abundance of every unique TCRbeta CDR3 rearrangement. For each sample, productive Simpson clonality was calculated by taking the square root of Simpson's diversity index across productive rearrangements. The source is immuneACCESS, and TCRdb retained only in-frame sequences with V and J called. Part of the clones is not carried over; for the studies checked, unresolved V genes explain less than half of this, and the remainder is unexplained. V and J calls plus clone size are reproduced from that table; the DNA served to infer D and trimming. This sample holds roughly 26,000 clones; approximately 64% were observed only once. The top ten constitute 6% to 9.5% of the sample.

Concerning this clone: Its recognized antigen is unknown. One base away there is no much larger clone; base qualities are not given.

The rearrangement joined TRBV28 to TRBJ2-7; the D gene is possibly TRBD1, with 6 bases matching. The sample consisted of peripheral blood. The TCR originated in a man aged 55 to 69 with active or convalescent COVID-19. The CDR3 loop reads CASSPPGQNYEQYF. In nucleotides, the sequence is TGTGCCAGCAGCCCACCCGGACAGAATTACGAGCAGTACTTC.